This T cell receptor (beta chain) came from a study of T cells after yellow fever vaccination. Study-wide results and limits: The secondary response peaked faster, at day 5 versus 15, but was weaker. Detected again after the booster were most primary-vaccination clones, at 95% to 96% CD4 and 70% to 90% CD8.

The CDR3 is 13 residues long. V was trimmed by 4 bases and J by 5 bases, leaving 12 bases between them. CDR1 is SGHRS, CDR2 YFSETQ, per germline. This clonotype appeared many times. The antigen is undetermined. Template-switching 5'RACE yielded the TCR cDNA; a universal primer site and UMIs were added in the process. TCRdb redid the calling of the 5' RACE reads with MiXCR, one entry per CDR3 protein. Of more than 95,000 distinct CDR3 sequences in the sample, around 7.4% are singletons; the top ten hold roughly 2.6%. The chain has TRBV5-1 and TRBJ2-5, with D unclear. The source material was CD4+ T cells sorted from PBMCs, sampled 10 to 11 days after the first yellow fever vaccination. This clonotype was obtained from a man aged 18 to 29 who received the YFV17D yellow fever vaccine. The CDR3 sequence is CASSPPSRETQYF. The CDR3 DNA is TGCGCCAGCAGCCCCCCAAGCCGGGAGACCCAGTACTTC.